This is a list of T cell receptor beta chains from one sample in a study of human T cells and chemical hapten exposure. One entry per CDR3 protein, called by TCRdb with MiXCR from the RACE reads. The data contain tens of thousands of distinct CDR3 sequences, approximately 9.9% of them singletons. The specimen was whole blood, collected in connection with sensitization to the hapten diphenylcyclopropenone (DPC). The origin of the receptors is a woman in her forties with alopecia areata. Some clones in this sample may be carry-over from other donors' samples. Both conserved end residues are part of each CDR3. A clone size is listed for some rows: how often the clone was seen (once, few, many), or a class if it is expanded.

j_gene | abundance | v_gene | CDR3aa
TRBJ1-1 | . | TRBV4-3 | CASSQEAGRSDTEAFF
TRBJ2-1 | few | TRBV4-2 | CASSQGSGGQNHNEQFF
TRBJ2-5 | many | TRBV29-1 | CSVAAGEETQYF
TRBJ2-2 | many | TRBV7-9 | CASSLNVEAGELFF
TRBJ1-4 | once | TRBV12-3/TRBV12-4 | CASAQLREKLFF
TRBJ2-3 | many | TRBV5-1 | CASSLGRGTDTQYF
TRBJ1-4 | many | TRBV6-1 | CASGGGGLVEKLFF
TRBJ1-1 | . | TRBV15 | CATSRAGVGTEAFF
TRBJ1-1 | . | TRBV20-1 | CSARAGTFMNTEAFF
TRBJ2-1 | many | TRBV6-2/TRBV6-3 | CASSPRGTVRDEQFF
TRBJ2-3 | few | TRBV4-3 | CASSYASTDTQYF
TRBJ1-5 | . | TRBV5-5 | CASSQGGGNQPQHF
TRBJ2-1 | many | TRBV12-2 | CASRRINEQFF
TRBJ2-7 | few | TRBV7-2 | CASSNPSGDEQYF
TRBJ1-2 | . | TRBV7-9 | CASSPPGGYGYTF
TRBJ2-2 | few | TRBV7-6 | CASSLGIPGELFF
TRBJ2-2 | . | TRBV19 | CASTGGVHGTGELFF
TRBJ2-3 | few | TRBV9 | CASSLGLAGEWRVGTQYF
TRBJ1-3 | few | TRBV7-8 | CASSLDRVRSGNTIYF
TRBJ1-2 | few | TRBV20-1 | CSANEPGRRFGYTF
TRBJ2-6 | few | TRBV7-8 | CASSLRSGANVLTF
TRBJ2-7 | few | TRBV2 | CASRDSGTGGYEQYF
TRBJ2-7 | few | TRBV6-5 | CASSYSRTGGQGKEQYF
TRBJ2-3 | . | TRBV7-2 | CASSLTRLGSDTQYF
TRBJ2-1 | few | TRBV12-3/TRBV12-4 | CASSLSGSPSSYNEQFF
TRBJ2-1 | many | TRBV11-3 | CASSSKDGGVHNEQFF
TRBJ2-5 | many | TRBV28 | CASSPSLAAETQYF
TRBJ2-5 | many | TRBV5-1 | CASSIRDGRQRETQYF
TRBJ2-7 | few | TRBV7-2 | CASSLAGLGYEQYF
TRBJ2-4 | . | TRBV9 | CASSPLGLAGDGAKNIQYF
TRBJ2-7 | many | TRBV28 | CASSYGDSRPGEQYF
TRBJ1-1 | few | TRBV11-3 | CASSLVRSTEAFF
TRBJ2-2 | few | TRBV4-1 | CASSQVLGGLTGELFF
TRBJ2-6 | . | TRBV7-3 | CASSFRQQGALSGANVLTF
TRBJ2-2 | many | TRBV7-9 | CASSHSGAPTGELFF
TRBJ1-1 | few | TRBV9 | CASSSRQGANTEAFF
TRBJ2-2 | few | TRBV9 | CASSVGLAGGTGELFF
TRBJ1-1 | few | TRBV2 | CASSVFRARGTEAFF
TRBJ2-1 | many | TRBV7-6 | CASSSEGENYNEQFF
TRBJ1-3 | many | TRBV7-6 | CASSPYAGITGNTIYF
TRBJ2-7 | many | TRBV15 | CATSRVRATNYEQYF
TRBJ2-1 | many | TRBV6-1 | CASSEKSGETEQFF
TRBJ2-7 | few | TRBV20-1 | CSARGQGLAVYEQYF
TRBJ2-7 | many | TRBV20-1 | CSARGIPTYEQYF
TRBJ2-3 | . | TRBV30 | CAWRKFNTRTRLQYF
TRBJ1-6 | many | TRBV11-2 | CASSPSGKTGQFNSPLHF
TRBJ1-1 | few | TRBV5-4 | CASSLGVRNTEAFF
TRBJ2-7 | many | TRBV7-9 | CASSLSGTGGQYF
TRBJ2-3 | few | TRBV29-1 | CSVDWGPRYTQYF
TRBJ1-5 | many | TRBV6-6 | CASSYPQADQPQHF
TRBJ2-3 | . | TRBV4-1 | CASSQEWTGSTDTQYF
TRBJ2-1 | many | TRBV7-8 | CASRHTSGGYNEQFF
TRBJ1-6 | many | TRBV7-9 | CASSPTPGQDNSPLHF
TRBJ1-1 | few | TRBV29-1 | CSFQGAMNTEAFF
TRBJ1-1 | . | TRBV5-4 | CASSLEWGRTEAFF